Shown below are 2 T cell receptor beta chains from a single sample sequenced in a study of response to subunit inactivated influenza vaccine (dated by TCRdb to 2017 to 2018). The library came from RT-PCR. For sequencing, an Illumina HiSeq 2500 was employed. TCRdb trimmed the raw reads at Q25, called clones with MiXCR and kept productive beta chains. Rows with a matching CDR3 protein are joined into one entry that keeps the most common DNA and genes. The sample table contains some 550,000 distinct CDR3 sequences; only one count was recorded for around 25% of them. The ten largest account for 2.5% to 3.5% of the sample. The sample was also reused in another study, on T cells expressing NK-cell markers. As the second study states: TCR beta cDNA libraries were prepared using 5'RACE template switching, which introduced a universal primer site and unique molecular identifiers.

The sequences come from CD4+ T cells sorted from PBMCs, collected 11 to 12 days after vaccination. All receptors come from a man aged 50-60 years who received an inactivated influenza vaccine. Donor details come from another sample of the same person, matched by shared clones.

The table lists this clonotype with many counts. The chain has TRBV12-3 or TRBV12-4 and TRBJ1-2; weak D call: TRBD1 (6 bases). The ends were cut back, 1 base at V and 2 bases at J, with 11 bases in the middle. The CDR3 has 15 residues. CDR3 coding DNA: TGTGCCAGCAGTTTAGTTTCGGACAGAAACTATGGCTACACCTTC. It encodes CASSLVSDRNYGYTF.

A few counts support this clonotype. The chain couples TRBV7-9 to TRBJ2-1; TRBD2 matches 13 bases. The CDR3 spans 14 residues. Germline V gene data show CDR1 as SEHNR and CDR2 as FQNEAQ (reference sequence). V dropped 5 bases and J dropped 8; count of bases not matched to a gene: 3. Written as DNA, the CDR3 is TGTGCCAGCAGCAGGACTAGCGGGGGCCATGAGCAGTTCTTC. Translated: CASSRTSGGHEQFF.